The clone carrying this T cell receptor (beta chain) was seen a few times. Its antigen is not identified. This record belongs to a study of metastatic and nonmetastatic thyroid tumors. Study at large: The study looked at repertoires side by side in blood and in tumor or nodule tissue from malignant and benign thyroid patients.

Study results and caveats: For both blood and tumor, malignant thyroid tumors reportedly showed significantly higher TCR beta diversity than benign nodules did.

Deletions cut 8 bases from V and 8 bases from J, with 13 bases between. The germline gives CDR1 SNHLY, CDR2 FYNNEI. This CDR3 is 12 amino acids long. Original handling: A distant-metastasis classifier for papillary thyroid cancer was built using CDR3 differences across clinicopathological groups. TCRdb redid the clone calls on the PCR reads using MiXCR. These V and J calls rely on TCRdb rather than the paper's analysis. The sample contains more than 7,500 clones, less than 25% of which appear only once. Thyroid surgery was preceded by no treatment in any patient. Sequencing was performed on adjacent normal tissue. The chain recombines TRBV2 with TRBJ2-1; D is ambiguous. The source is a female donor with papillary thyroid cancer or a benign thyroid nodule (not recorded which). Some clones in this sample may be carry-over from other donors' samples. This CDR3 is CASLVYLDEQFF. CDR3 nucleotide sequence: TGTGCCAGCTTGGTATATCTCGATGAGCAGTTCTTC.